What follows describes a single T cell receptor (beta chain). The antigen is undetermined. RNA transcripts yielded amplified TCR beta CDR3 regions. RT-PCR in the first round (using the HTBI primer set) targeted the TCR CDR3. TCRdb recomputed calls from the multiplex PCR reads with MiXCR, one row per CDR3 protein. This table has 750,000 to 900,000 distinct CDR3 sequences, roughly 40% appearing once. Trimming removed 2 bases at V and 4 bases at J, with 8 bases between. There are 12 residues in the CDR3. The germline CDR1 and CDR2 sequences are SQVTM and ANQGSEA. Any patient presenting with uncontrolled infection, other autoimmune disease, pregnancy or lactation was left out. The record originates from a study of T cells in Graves' hyperthyroidism and ophthalmopathy. Findings of the study overall: Ophthalmopathy and stable hyperthyroidism were separated by a 13 V-J model.

The sequence came from a man aged 18 to 29 with Graves' hyperthyroidism. Material for sequencing was blood. The chain combines TRBV29-1 with TRBJ1-2, with D perhaps TRBD1 (5 bases). The CDR3 bases are TGCAGCGTTGAACCCGACAGCTATGGCTACACCTTC. Translation: CSVEPDSYGYTF. The whole variable domain, remainder taken from reference TRBV29-1 and TRBJ1-2, is SAVISQKPSRDICQRGTSLTIQCQVDSQVTMMFWYRQQPGQSLTLIATANQGSEATYESGFVIDKFPISRPNLTFSTLTVSNMSPEDSSIYLCSVEPDSYGYTFGSGTRLTVV.